These 13 T cell receptor beta chains came from one sample sequenced in a study of blood T cells in healthy people across ages. A second roughly 7 to 11 cycle PCR used barcoded and J-beta primers. TCRdb passed the 5' RACE reads through MiXCR, listing each CDR3 protein once. The data contain about a million distinct CDR3 sequences, less than 45% of them singletons. The sequenced sample was blood. The receptors were gathered from a man between 18 and 35 years old in good health.

This clonotype was seen a few times. V gene TRBV9 combines with J gene TRBJ1-1; D remains ambiguous. The CDR3 extends over 14 amino acids. Per the germline V gene, CDR1 is SGDLS and CDR2 is YYNGEE. Trimming took 4 bases from V and 5 from J, leaving 15 bases between them. The CDR3 DNA sequence: TGTGCCAGCAGCCCACCGGCGGGTGGGACTGAAGCTTTCTTT. It codes for CASSPPAGGTEAFF.

This clonotype appeared a few times. V is TRBV20-1 and J is TRBJ1-4, with D perhaps matching TRBD1 (6 bases). V was shortened by 0 bases and J by 2 bases, with 10 bases between the two germline ends. CDR1 is DFQATT and CDR2 is SNEGSKA in the germline V gene (reference sequence). The CDR3 has 15 residues. The CDR3 DNA sequence: TGCAGTGCTAGAGAATCAGGGGCTACTAATGAAAAACTGTTTTTT. Amino acid sequence: CSARESGATNEKLFF.

In this sample, this clonotype turned up a few times. The chain couples TRBV21-1 to TRBJ2-4; the table calls TRBD1, which could not be checked here. TRBV21-1 is a documented pseudogene. This CDR3 has 15 residues. CDR3: CASSRGHPSGNIQYF. CDR3 DNA: TGTGCCAGCAGCAGGGGACACCCCTCGGGAAACATTCAGTACTTC.

The chain carries TRBV6-6 and TRBJ1-1; D unresolved. Between the trimmed V and J ends, which lost 0 bases and 5 bases, there was a span of 13 bases. The CDR3 runs 15 residues. CDR1 is MNHNY, CDR2 SVGAGI, per germline (reference sequence). CDR3 DNA sequence: TGTGCCAGCAGTTACTCGAGGGCCCCGGGTACTGAAGCTTTCTTT. Translated: CASSYSRAPGTEAFF.

Remarks on this clonotype: A single base separates this from a much larger clone, so it may be a read error. The V call is TRBV9, the J call TRBJ1-2, with TRBD1 matching 7 bases. CDR1 and CDR2 (germline): SGDLS, YYNGEE. The CDR3 is made up of 12 amino acids. The CDR3 region is CGSSTGDYGYTF. In nucleotides, the CDR3 is TGTGGCAGCAGTACAGGGGACTATGGCTACACCTTC.

This chain connects TRBV5-1 to TRBJ1-6, with D maybe TRBD1 (5 bases). This CDR3 has 17 residues. Deletions cut 0 bases from V and 6 bases from J, with 16 bases between. Germline CDR1 is SGHRS and CDR2 is YFSETQ. In DNA, the CDR3 is TGCGCCAGCAGCTTGGTCCGGGACGGTGTGTCTAATTCACCCCTCCACTTT. This sequence encodes CASSLVRDGVSNSPLHF.

Remarks on this clonotype: At one of its ends the junction is not consistent with the germline gene, which may arise from a read error. This chain uses TRBV28 with TRBJ2-3; D remains unclear. CDR3 length: 16 amino acids. Germline V CDR1 and CDR2: MDHEN, SYDVKM. In nucleotides, the CDR3 is TGTGCCAGCAGCATACCCACAACTACAAGCATAGATACGCAGTATTTT. Translated, it gives CASSIPTTTSIDTQYF. The full variable domain, with the rest looked up from reference TRBV28 and TRBJ2-3, is DVKVTQSSRYLVKRTGEKVFLECVQDMDHENMFWYRQDPGLGLRLIYFSYDVKMKEKGDIPEGYSVSREKKERFSLILESASTNQTSMYLCASSIPTTTSIDTQYFGPGTRLTVL.

V gene TRBV12-3 or TRBV12-4 combines with J gene TRBJ1-5; D call uncertain. The length of the CDR3 is 14 residues. V gave up 6 bases and J gave up 5 bases, with 14 bases separating them. This CDR3 reads CASSLAQTDQPQHF. The CDR3, as DNA: TGTGCCAGCAGCCTTGCACAGACGGATCAGCCCCAGCATTTT.

The V and J genes are TRBV20-1 and TRBJ1-2; D gene ambiguous. The CDR3 covers 11 residues. The ends were cut back, 5 bases at V and 7 bases at J, with 11 bases in the middle. Germline V gene sequence: CDR1 DFQATT, CDR2 SNEGSKA (reference sequence). CDR3 residues: CSAPLLSGYTF. The CDR3 DNA reads as TGCAGTGCTCCCCTGCTCAGTGGCTACACCTTC.

J is TRBJ1-5 and V is TRBV28; tentative D call: TRBD1 (5 bases). CDR3 length equals 15 residues. Trimming cost V 7 bases and J 8 bases, with 21 bases left between them. Germline CDR1 and CDR2: MDHEN and SYDVKM. The CDR3 region has the DNA TGTGCCAGCACTAATCACAGGACGGTCTACGAGCCCCAGCATTTT. Translation gives CASTNHRTVYEPQHF.

The chain links TRBV20-1 to TRBJ1-6; D may be TRBD1 (5 bases). Germline CDR1 and CDR2: DFQATT and SNEGSKA (reference sequence). This CDR3 spans 16 amino acids. V was clipped by 6 bases and J by 2 bases, with 17 bases between them. The CDR3 loop reads CSAPIAGAAYNSPLHF. Written as DNA, the CDR3 is TGCAGTGCCCCGATTGCTGGGGCTGCCTATAATTCACCCCTCCACTTT.

V and J are TRBV6-5 and TRBJ1-5; the match to TRBD1 covers 7 bases. V shed 9 bases, J shed 0 bases, and the junction held 5 bases outside the gene matches. The germline V gene encodes CDR1 MNHEY and CDR2 SVGAGI. The length of the CDR3 is 14 residues. The CDR3 bases are TGTGCCAGTCGGGACAGCGATAGCAATCAGCCCCAGCATTTT. The encoded protein is CASRDSDSNQPQHF.

This clonotype has just a few counts. The chain carries TRBV4-1 and TRBJ2-3; D may be TRBD1 (6 bases). CDR1 and CDR2 from the germline V gene are MGHRA and YSYEKL. Trimming stripped 8 bases from V and 0 bases from J, with 9 bases between. The CDR3 is made up of 13 amino acids. The CDR3 nucleotides read TGCGCCAGCTATGGACAGAGCACAGATACGCAGTATTTT. It specifies CASYGQSTDTQYF.